These 28 T cell receptor beta chains share one sample of origin, sequenced in a study of T cells generated in artificial thymic organoids. Organoids aggregated human HSPCs with DLL1-transduced murine MS5 stromal cells. Residual T cells were removed by FACS sorting CD34+CD3- progenitor cells before seeding the organoids. These TCRs are of unknown antigen specificity. Semi-nested PCR with reverse primers in the TRAC or TRBC constant regions amplified each chain separately. Each CDR3 protein gets one entry after TCRdb re-called the 5' RACE reads with MiXCR. The table records about 5,400 distinct CDR3 sequences, less than 30% of them present only once. The sequencing sample was made of naive CD8+ T cells grown in artificial thymic organoids from cord blood stem and progenitor cells. Subset indicated: CD3+TCRalphabeta+CD8SP T cells; for blood, CD45RO-CCR7+ naive CD8+ T cells. These receptors were obtained from a human donor who gave cord blood stem cells for thymic organoid culture, a cardiac surgery patient who gave postnatal thymus, or a blood donor (not recorded which).

This clonotype is labeled medium-sized. The chain combines TRBV19 with TRBJ2-3, with D perhaps matching TRBD1 or TRBD2 (5 bases each). V was cut by 5 bases and J by 0 bases, with 12 bases left in between. The germline V gene encodes CDR1 LNHDA and CDR2 SQIVND (reference sequence). The CDR3 sequence is 15 residues long. CDR3 coding DNA: TGTGCCAGTAGTGGTCGGGACGCCAGCACAGATACGCAGTATTTT. Protein sequence: CASSGRDASTDTQYF.

Remarks on this clonotype: A much larger clonotype is one base distant, so this may be a read error. The chain is built from TRBV27 and TRBJ1-3; 10 bases match TRBD1. J gave up 9 bases and V 4 bases, and 6 bases lay outside the gene matches. Looked up from germline, CDR1 is MNHEY and CDR2 is SMNVEV (reference sequence). There are 14 residues in the CDR3. Here the CDR3 reads CASSSDRGRSTIYF. CDR3 in DNA: TGTGCCAGCAGTTCGGACAGGGGGAGAAGCACCATATATTTT.

This clonotype is termed medium-sized. The CDR3, as DNA: TGCGCCAGCAGTTTGTGGCGGGTGCGCACAGATACGCAGTATTTT. This sequence encodes CASSLWRVRTDTQYF. The chain recombines TRBV5-1 with TRBJ2-3, with D tentatively TRBD2 (5 bases). Germline V gene lookup returns CDR1 SGHRS and CDR2 YFSETQ. Trimming shortened V by 5 bases and J by 1 base, and 14 bases separated the two germline ends. The CDR3 contains 15 residues.

This clonotype has more than one count but fewer than ten. The V call is TRBV12-3 or TRBV12-4, the J call TRBJ2-3, with 11 positions matching TRBD2. CDR3 length: 16 residues. J gave up 5 bases and V 5 bases, and 9 bases lay outside the gene matches. Here the CDR3 DNA reads TGTGCCAGCAGTCCCCCCGGGCTAGCGGGAGGAGATACGCAGTATTTT. Protein: CASSPPGLAGGDTQYF.

The rearrangement joins TRBV12-3 or TRBV12-4 to TRBJ2-2; 9 positions agree with TRBD1. The CDR3 covers 16 residues. The V segment lost 3 bases and the J segment 6 bases; nucleotides outside the gene matches: 8. The CDR3: CASSFEGTGQPGELFF. CDR3 nucleotide sequence: TGTGCCAGCAGTTTCGAGGGGACAGGGCAACCCGGGGAGCTGTTTTTT.

This clonotype is termed medium-sized. The chain joins TRBV4-2 to TRBJ2-3; D tentatively reads TRBD1 or TRBD2 (5 bases each). The CDR3 is 15 amino acids. Germline CDR1 and CDR2: LGHNA and YNFKEQ. Trimming stripped 4 bases from V and 1 base from J, with 12 bases between. CDR3 protein: CASSRGAGCTDTQYF. The CDR3 DNA sequence: TGTGCCAGCAGCCGAGGGGCAGGGTGCACAGATACGCAGTATTTT.

A few counts support this clonotype. The V gene is TRBV12-3 or TRBV12-4, the J gene TRBJ2-5; 8 positions match TRBD2. This CDR3 spans 16 amino acids. V gave up 4 bases and J gave up 6 bases; unmatched junction bases: 13. CDR3 bases: TGTGCCAGCAGTTCAGGGAGCGGGGGCCCTGACAAGACCCAGTACTTC. It codes for CASSSGSGGPDKTQYF.

This clonotype counts as medium-sized. This chain connects TRBV7-9 to TRBJ2-7; D may be TRBD2 (5 bases). CDR1 and CDR2 from the germline V gene are SEHNR and FQNEAQ (reference sequence). The CDR3 runs to 12 residues. V was trimmed by 5 bases and J by 3 bases, leaving 8 bases between them. The CDR3 sequence: CASSRTDYEQYF. Written as DNA, the CDR3 is TGTGCCAGCAGCCGGACTGACTACGAGCAGTACTTC.

This clonotype ranks as medium-sized. This CDR3 reads CASSQGAEQAPTDTQYF. DNA of the CDR3: TGTGCCAGCAGCCAAGGGGCCGAACAGGCCCCCACAGATACGCAGTATTTT. The chain uses TRBV4-2 and TRBJ2-3, with D tentatively TRBD1 (5 bases). Germline lookup yields CDR1 LGHNA and CDR2 YNFKEQ. Trimming removed 1 base from V and 2 bases from J, with 16 bases in between. The CDR3 runs 17 residues.

V and J are TRBV4-1 and TRBJ2-5; unclear D gene. This CDR3 spans 15 amino acids. Trimming took 0 bases from V and 2 from J, leaving 10 bases between them. Germline V gene data show CDR1 as MGHRA and CDR2 as YSYEKL. In DNA, the CDR3 is TGCGCCAGCAGCCAAGATCAGTGGGTTCAAGAGACCCAGTACTTC. This encodes CASSQDQWVQETQYF.

This clonotype is medium-sized in the sample. J is TRBJ2-7 and V is TRBV11-2; 8 positions match TRBD1. The length of the CDR3 is 14 residues. V gave up 5 bases and J gave up 2 bases; unmatched junction bases: 5. Germline loops: CDR1 SGHAT, CDR2 FQNNGV. DNA of the CDR3: TGTGCCAGCAGCGTGGACAGGGCAGCCTACGAGCAGTACTTC. Translated, it gives CASSVDRAAYEQYF.

About this clonotype: This is likely a read error, given that the CDR3 carries no conserved phenylalanine or tryptophan at its end. The V gene is TRBV12-3 or TRBV12-4, the J gene TRBJ2-3; tentative D call: TRBD2 (6 bases). This CDR3 is 13 amino acids long. The V and J ends lost 3 bases and 4 bases respectively, with 8 bases between them. CDR3 sequence (DNA): TGTGCCAGCAGTTTTACGGGGGCAGATACGCAGTATCTT. Translated: CASSFTGADTQYL.

The chain combines TRBV21-1 with TRBJ1-3; the table names TRBD1, a call not compared with the DNA. TRBV21-1 is described as a pseudogene. The CDR3 spans 15 residues. The CDR3 DNA reads TGTGCCAGCAGCGGACAGGGGTCGGCTGGAAACACCATATATTTT. Translated, it gives CASSGQGSAGNTIYF.

This clonotype is deemed medium-sized. V gene TRBV4-3 combines with J gene TRBJ2-2; weak D call: TRBD1 (5 bases). Trimming left V 2 bases short and J 3 bases short, with 10 bases between. Germline V gives CDR1 LGHNA, CDR2 YSLEER. The CDR3 contains 15 residues. CDR3 residues: CASSQFWGHTGELFF. As DNA, the CDR3 is TGCGCCAGCAGCCAATTCTGGGGCCACACCGGGGAGCTGTTTTTT.

This clonotype was picked up many times. The V gene is TRBV9, the J gene TRBJ2-2; D is uncertain. The germline V gene has CDR1 SGDLS and CDR2 YYNGEE. CDR3 length: 14 residues. Deletions cut 3 bases from V and 3 bases from J, with 9 bases between. The CDR3 loop reads CASSARHYTGELFF. The CDR3, as DNA: TGTGCCAGCAGCGCCAGACACTACACCGGGGAGCTGTTTTTT.

This clonotype ranks as medium-sized. The chain joins TRBV28 to TRBJ2-2; TRBD1 matches at 7 bases. Germline V gives CDR1 MDHEN, CDR2 SYDVKM. With V trimmed by 6 bases and J by 8 bases, 9 bases remained unmatched. This CDR3 is 14 amino acids long. CDR3 DNA: TGTGCCAGCAGCACGGGACAGCGAGAAGGGGAGCTGTTTTTT. The encoded protein is CASSTGQREGELFF.

To note about this clonotype: This may arise from a read error, as a much more abundant clone is one base away. The chain recombines TRBV4-3 with TRBJ2-7; tentatively, D is TRBD1 or TRBD2 (6 bases each). CDR3 length equals 14 residues. The V gene's germline CDR1 is LGHNA and CDR2 YSLEER. For the CDR3, the DNA is TGCGCCAGCAGCCAAGAAACGGGGGCGGACGAGAAGTACTTC. Its translation: CASSQETGADEKYF.

This clonotype counts as medium-sized. The V and J genes are TRBV5-1 and TRBJ1-6; no clear D. Trimming stripped 0 bases from V and 5 bases from J, with 18 bases between. The CDR3 is made up of 18 amino acids. Germline lookup yields CDR1 SGHRS and CDR2 YFSETQ. The DNA of the CDR3 is TGCGCCAGCAGCTTGGAACCCCGACTGTCGCCTGATAATTCACCCCTCCACTTT. This gives the protein CASSLEPRLSPDNSPLHF.

This clonotype was observed a few times. The chain carries TRBV10-3 and TRBJ2-7, with TRBD2 matching 8 bases. Germline values: CDR1 ENHRY, CDR2 SYGVKD. With 4 bases clipped from V and 0 bases from J, the junction kept 11 bases outside the gene matches. The CDR3 extends over 17 amino acids. CDR3 nucleotides: TGTGCCATCAGTGCCTTACTAGTAAGCGGGAGCTCCTACGAGCAGTACTTC. Its protein product is CAISALLVSGSSYEQYF.

The J gene is TRBJ2-5, the V gene TRBV29-1; maybe TRBD2 (5 bases). V was cut by 3 bases and J by 3 bases, with 11 bases left in between. Germline V lookup: CDR1 SQVTM, CDR2 ANQGSEA. This CDR3 has 13 amino acids. CDR3 region: CSVEPRAEETQYF. In DNA form, the CDR3 reads TGCAGCGTTGAGCCCCGAGCGGAAGAGACCCAGTACTTC.

In its sample, this clonotype ranks as medium-sized. The chain joins TRBV4-3 to TRBJ2-1; maybe TRBD2 (6 bases). Germline CDR1 is LGHNA and CDR2 is YSLEER. There are 17 residues in the CDR3. Between the trimmed V and J ends, which lost 1 base and 0 bases, there was a span of 13 bases. CDR3 protein: CASSQATTSPSYNEQFF. CDR3 DNA sequence: TGCGCCAGCAGCCAAGCCACGACTAGTCCCTCCTACAATGAGCAGTTCTTC.

By frequency in the sample, this clonotype is medium-sized. J is TRBJ1-1 and V is TRBV7-4; TRBD1 might be the D (5 bases). The CDR3 is 16 amino acids. Trimming stripped 2 bases from V and 1 base from J, with 14 bases between. Germline V gene data show CDR1 as SGHVT and CDR2 as SQSDAQ. CDR3 DNA: TGTGCCAGCAGCTTACCCTCCCCAGGGCCGAACACTGAAGCTTTCTTT. Translating it yields CASSLPSPGPNTEAFF. Based on the CDR3 plus reference TRBV7-4 and TRBJ1-1, the full variable domain is GAGVSQSPRYKVAKRGRDVALRCDSISGHVTLYWYRQTLGQGSEVLTYSQSDAQRDKSGRPSGRFSAERPERSVSTLKIQRTEQGDSAVYLCASSLPSPGPNTEAFFGQGTRLTVV.

By sample fraction, this clonotype is medium-sized. CDR3 protein: CATSDFAETQYF. The CDR3 DNA follows: TGTGCCACCAGTGATTTCGCAGAGACCCAGTACTTC. The chain joins TRBV24-1 to TRBJ2-5; D unresolved. Germline V gives CDR1 KGHDR, CDR2 SFDVKD. With 1 base removed from V and 4 bases from J, the gap between germline ends came to 3 bases. The CDR3 runs 12 residues.

This clonotype is medium-sized. The V call is TRBV28, the J call TRBJ1-5; D might be TRBD1 (6 bases). The V end lost 6 bases, the J end lost 0 bases, and 12 bases lay between the germline ends. CDR1 is MDHEN, CDR2 SYDVKM, per germline. This CDR3 spans 15 amino acids. DNA for the CDR3: TGTGCCAGCAGGAAAGGGGGACCTAGCAATCAGCCCCAGCATTTT. Its protein product is CASRKGGPSNQPQHF.

This clonotype was counted a few times. A much bigger clone sits one base away, suggesting this may be a read error. J is TRBJ1-1 and V is TRBV5-1, with 8 bases identical to TRBD1. CDR3 length: 14 residues. The V gene's germline CDR1 is SGHRS and CDR2 YFSETQ. The ends lost 4 bases at V and 4 bases at J; junction bases unmatched: 6. Here the CDR3 DNA reads TGCGCCAGCAGCCGGGACAGGTTAACCACTGAAGCTTTCTTT. Residues: CASSRDRLTTEAFF.

This clonotype counts as medium-sized (0.01 to 0.1%). CDR3 region: CASSHHKTGLAGGDEQFF. The CDR3 nucleotides read TGCGCCAGCAGCCATCATAAGACCGGACTAGCGGGGGGGGATGAGCAGTTCTTC. J is TRBJ2-1 and V is TRBV4-3; the match to TRBD2 covers 15 bases. This CDR3 spans 18 amino acids. Trimming at V came to 3 bases and at J to 8 bases, leaving 11 bases not matched to a gene. CDR1 is LGHNA and CDR2 is YSLEER in the germline V gene.

By proportion, this clonotype is medium-sized. No DNA is shown, since the ends of the CDR3 on it are uncertain; the CDR3 is the one TCRdb lists. J is TRBJ1-2 and V is TRBV5-5. The CDR3 has 20 amino acids, counting both end residues. Germline V gene data show CDR1 as SGHKS and CDR2 as YYEKEE (reference sequence). This chain's CDR3 is CASSPVSLCQQPSVEHGYTF.

This clonotype is labeled medium-sized. No DNA is shown, since the ends of the CDR3 on it are uncertain; the CDR3 is the one TCRdb lists. The chain links TRBV12-3 or TRBV12-4 to TRBJ1-1; the listed D gene, TRBD1, was not tested against the DNA. The CDR3 has 12 residues if both end residues are counted. Here the CDR3 reads CASSWWGQGTFF.